This T cell receptor beta chain comes out of a study of cytomegalovirus exposure and HLA in healthy donors. This clone was seen a single time. The CDR3 contains 14 residues. The V gene's germline CDR1 is MNHEY and CDR2 SVGAGI. Trimming stripped 5 bases from V and 0 bases from J, with 9 bases between. Libraries were prepared by immunoSEQ multiplex PCR; TCRdb keeps only in-frame clonotypes and omits some of them. The repertoire has about 240,000 clones, about 86% of them found once; the top ten carry less than 3%. The chain uses TRBV6-5 and TRBJ2-3, with D perhaps matching TRBD2 (5 bases). The source is a man younger than 30 in good health and CMV-seronegative. Material for sequencing was PBMCs. CDR3 residues: CASSPRGSTDTQYF. CDR3 in DNA: TGTGCCAGCAGTCCCCGGGGTAGCACAGATACGCAGTATTTT.